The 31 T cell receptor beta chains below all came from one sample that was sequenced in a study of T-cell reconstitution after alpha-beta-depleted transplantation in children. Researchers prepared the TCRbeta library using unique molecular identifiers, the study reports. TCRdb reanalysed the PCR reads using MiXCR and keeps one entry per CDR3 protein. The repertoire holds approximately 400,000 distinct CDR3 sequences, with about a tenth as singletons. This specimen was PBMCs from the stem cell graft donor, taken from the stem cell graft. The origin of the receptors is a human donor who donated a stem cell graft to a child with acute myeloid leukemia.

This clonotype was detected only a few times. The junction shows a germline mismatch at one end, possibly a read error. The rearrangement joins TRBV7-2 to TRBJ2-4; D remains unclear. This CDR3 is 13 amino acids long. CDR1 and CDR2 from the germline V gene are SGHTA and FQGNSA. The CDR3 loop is CASSLGTWNSQYF. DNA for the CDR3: TGTGCCAGCAGCTTAGGCACCTGGAACAGTCAGTACTTC. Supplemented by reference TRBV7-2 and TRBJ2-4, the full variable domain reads GAGVSQSPSNKVTEKGKDVELRCDPISGHTALYWYRQSLGQGLEFLIYFQGNSAPDKSGLPSDRFSAERTGGSVSTLTIQRTQQEDSAVYLCASSLGTWNSQYFGAGTRLSVL.

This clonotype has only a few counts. The CDR3, as DNA: TGTGCCAGCAGCCAAGAGGACGGGAATGGCTACACCTTC. Protein product: CASSQEDGNGYTF. V gene TRBV3-1 combines with J gene TRBJ1-2; D is ambiguous. With 0 bases removed from V and 6 bases from J, the gap between germline ends came to 8 bases. CDR1 and CDR2 (germline): LGHDT, YNNKEL (reference sequence). This CDR3 region has 13 residues.

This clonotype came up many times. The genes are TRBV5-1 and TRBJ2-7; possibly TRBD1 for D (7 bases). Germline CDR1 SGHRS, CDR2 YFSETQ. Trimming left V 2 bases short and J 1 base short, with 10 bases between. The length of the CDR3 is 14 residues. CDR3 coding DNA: TGCGCCAGCAGCTTTCAGGGGGGATCCTACGAGCAGTACTTC. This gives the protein CASSFQGGSYEQYF.

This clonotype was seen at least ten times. The CDR3 spells CASSLLLETQYF. As DNA, the CDR3 is TGTGCCAGCAGTTTGTTATTGGAGACCCAGTACTTC. The chain couples TRBV12-3 or TRBV12-4 to TRBJ2-5, with D unclear. The CDR3 is 12 amino acids. With 3 bases removed from V and 5 bases from J, the gap between germline ends came to 7 bases.

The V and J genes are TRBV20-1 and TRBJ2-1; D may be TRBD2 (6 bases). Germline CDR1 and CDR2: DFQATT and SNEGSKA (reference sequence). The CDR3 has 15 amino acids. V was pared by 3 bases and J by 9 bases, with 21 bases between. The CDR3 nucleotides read TGCAGTGCTAGCCGGTCGGCGCCGGGAGATAGTGAGCAGTTCTTC. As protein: CSASRSAPGDSEQFF.

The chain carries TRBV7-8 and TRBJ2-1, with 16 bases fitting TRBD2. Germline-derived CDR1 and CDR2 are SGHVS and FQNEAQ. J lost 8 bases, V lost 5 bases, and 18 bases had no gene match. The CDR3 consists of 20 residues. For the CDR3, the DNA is TGTGCCAGCAGCCTCCGACCGGGACTAGCGGGGGGGCGCGGTAGGGATGAGCAGTTCTTC. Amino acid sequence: CASSLRPGLAGGRGRDEQFF.

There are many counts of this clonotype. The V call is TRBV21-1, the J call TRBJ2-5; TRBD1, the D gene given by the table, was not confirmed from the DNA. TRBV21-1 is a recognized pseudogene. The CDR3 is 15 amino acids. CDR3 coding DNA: TGTGCCAGCAGCATGGAAGGGAGGACAGAAGAGACCCAGTACTTC. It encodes CASSMEGRTEETQYF.

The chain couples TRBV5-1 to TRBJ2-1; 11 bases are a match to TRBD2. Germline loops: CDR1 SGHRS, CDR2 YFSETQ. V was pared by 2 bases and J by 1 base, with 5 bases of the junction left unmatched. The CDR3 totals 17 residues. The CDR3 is CASSFGGLAGSYNEQFF. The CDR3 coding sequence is TGCGCCAGCAGCTTTGGTGGACTAGCGGGTTCCTACAATGAGCAGTTCTTC.

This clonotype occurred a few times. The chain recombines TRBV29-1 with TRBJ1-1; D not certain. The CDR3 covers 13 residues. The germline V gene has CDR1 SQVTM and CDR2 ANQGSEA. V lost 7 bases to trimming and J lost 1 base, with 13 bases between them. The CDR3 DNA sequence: TGCAGCGCGGTTCGGGGAACGAACACTGAAGCTTTCTTT. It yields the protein CSAVRGTNTEAFF.

In DNA form, the CDR3 reads TGCAGCGCACCCATGGGACTATACGAGCAGTACTTC. Its protein is CSAPMGLYEQYF. This chain links TRBV20-1 with TRBJ2-7; 7 bases match TRBD2. The CDR3 sequence is 12 residues long. From germline, CDR1 is DFQATT and CDR2 SNEGSKA (reference sequence).

The CDR3 DNA sequence: TGTGCCAGCAGCCAAGATTGGAGCAATGAGCAGTTCTTC. It yields the protein CASSQDWSNEQFF. J is TRBJ2-1 and V is TRBV3-1, with D unclear. The CDR3 covers 13 residues. CDR1 is LGHDT, CDR2 YNNKEL, per germline (reference sequence). V was clipped by 0 bases and J by 6 bases, with 6 bases between them.

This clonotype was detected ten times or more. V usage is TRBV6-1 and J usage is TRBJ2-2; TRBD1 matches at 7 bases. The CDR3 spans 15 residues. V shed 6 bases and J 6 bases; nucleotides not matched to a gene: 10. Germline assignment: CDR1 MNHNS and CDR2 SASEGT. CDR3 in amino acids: CASRTTGDVAGELFF. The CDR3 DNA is TGTGCCAGCAGAACTACAGGGGACGTCGCCGGGGAGCTGTTTTTT.

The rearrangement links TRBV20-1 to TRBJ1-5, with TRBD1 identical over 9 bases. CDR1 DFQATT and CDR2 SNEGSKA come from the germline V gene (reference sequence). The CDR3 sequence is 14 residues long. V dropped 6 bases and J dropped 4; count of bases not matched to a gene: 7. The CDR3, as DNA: TGCAGTGCCTCCAGTGGGACAGGGAATCAGCCCCAGCATTTT. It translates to CSASSGTGNQPQHF.

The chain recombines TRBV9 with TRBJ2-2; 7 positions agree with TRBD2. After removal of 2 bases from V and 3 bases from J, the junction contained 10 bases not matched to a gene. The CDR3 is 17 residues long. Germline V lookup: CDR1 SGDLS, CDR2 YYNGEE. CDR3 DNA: TGTGCCAGCAGCGTCGCTTCAGCGGGATACTACACCGGGGAGCTGTTTTTT. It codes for CASSVASAGYYTGELFF.

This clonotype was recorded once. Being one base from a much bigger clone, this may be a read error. The CDR3 DNA follows: TGCAGTTTAAACCGACTAGCGGGAAATACAGATACGCGGTATTTT. Translating gives CSLNRLAGNTDTRYF. The rearrangement joins TRBV20-1 to TRBJ2-3, with 11 bases matching TRBD2. Germline V gene sequence: CDR1 DFQATT, CDR2 SNEGSKA (reference sequence). The CDR3 extends over 15 amino acids.

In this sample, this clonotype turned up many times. CDR3 sequence (DNA): TGTGCCAGCAGCTTGCGGCAGGGGTGGTCAGATACGCAGTATTTT. Its translation is CASSLRQGWSDTQYF. V gene TRBV5-6 combines with J gene TRBJ2-3; D is possibly TRBD1 (6 bases). The V end lost 1 base, the J end lost 4 bases, and 13 bases lay between the germline ends. The CDR3 sequence is 15 residues long. The germline gives CDR1 SGHDT, CDR2 YYEEEE.

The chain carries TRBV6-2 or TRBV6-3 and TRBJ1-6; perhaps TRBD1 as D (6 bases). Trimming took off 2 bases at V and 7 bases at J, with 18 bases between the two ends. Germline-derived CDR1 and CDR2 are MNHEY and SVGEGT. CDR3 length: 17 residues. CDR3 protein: CASSYAPRTARNSPLHF. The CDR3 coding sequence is TGTGCCAGCAGTTACGCCCCAAGGACAGCGAGGAATTCACCCCTCCACTTT.

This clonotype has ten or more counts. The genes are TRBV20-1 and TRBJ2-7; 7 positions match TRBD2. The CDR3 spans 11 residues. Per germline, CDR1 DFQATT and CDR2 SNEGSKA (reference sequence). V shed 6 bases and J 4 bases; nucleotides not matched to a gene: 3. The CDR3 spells CSAGGMYEQYF. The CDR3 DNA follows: TGCAGTGCGGGGGGGATGTACGAGCAGTACTTC.

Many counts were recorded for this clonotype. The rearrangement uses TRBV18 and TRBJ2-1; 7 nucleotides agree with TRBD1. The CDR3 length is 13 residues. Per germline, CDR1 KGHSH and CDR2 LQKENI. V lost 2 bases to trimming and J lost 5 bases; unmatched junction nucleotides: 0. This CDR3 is CASSPGTDNEQFF. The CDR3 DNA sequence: TGTGCCAGCTCACCAGGGACAGACAATGAGCAGTTCTTC.

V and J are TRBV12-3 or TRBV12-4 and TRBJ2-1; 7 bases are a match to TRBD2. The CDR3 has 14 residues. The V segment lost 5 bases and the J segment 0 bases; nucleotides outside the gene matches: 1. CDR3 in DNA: TGTGCCAGCAGTCCTAGCGGCTCCTACAATGAGCAGTTCTTC. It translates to CASSPSGSYNEQFF.

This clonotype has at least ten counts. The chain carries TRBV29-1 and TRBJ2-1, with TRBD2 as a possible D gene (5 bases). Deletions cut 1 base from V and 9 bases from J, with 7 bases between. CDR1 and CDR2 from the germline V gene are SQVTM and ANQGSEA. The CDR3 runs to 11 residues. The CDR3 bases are TGCAGCGTTGAAGGAGGGATTGAGCAGTTCTTC. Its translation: CSVEGGIEQFF.

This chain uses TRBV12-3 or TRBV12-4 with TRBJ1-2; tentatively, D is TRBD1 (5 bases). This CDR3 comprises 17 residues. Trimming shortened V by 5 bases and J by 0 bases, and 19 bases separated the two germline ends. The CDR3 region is CASSIRDGVLANYGYTF. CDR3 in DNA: TGTGCCAGCAGTATCCGGGACGGCGTCCTAGCTAACTATGGCTACACCTTC.

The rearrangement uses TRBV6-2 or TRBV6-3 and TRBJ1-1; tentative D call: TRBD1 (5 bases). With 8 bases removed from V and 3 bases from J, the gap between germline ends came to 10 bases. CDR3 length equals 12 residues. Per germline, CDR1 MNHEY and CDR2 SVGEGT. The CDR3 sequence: CASRQGDTEAFF. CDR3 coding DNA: TGTGCCAGCCGCCAGGGAGACACTGAAGCTTTCTTT.

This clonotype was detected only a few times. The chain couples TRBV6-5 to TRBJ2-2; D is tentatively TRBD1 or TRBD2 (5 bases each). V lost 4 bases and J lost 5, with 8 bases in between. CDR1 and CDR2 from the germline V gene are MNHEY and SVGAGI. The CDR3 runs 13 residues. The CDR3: CASSSRETGELFF. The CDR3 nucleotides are TGTGCCAGCAGTTCCAGGGAGACCGGGGAGCTGTTTTTT.

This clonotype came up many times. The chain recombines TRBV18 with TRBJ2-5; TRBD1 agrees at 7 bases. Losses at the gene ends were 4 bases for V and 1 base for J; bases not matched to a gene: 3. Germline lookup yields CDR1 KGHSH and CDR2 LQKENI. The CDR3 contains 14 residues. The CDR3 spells CASSQGQVQETQYF. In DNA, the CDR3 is TGTGCCAGCTCACAAGGACAGGTCCAAGAGACCCAGTACTTC.

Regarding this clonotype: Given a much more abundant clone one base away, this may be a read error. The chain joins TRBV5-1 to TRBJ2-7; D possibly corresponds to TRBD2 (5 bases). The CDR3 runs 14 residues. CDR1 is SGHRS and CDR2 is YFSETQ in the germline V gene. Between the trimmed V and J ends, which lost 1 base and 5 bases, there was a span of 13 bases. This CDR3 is CASSLRASIHEQYF. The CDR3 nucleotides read TGCGCCAGCAGCTTGCGGGCTAGCATCCACGAGCAGTACTTC.

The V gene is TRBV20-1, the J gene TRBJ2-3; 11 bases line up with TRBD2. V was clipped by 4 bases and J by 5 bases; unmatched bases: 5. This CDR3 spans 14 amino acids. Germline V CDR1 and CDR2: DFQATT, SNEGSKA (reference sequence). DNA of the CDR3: TGCAGTGCTAAACTAGCGGGAGTTGTAGATACGCAGTATTTT. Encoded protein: CSAKLAGVVDTQYF.

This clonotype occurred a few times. CDR3 amino acids: CASSPGAGKANYGYTF. DNA of the CDR3: TGTGCCAGCAGCCCAGGGGCGGGGAAAGCTAACTATGGCTACACCTTC. The chain is built from TRBV7-9 and TRBJ1-2; possibly TRBD1 for D (6 bases). V dropped 5 bases and J dropped 0 bases, with 16 bases sitting between them. This CDR3 contains 16 residues. Looked up from germline, CDR1 is SEHNR and CDR2 is FQNEAQ (reference sequence).

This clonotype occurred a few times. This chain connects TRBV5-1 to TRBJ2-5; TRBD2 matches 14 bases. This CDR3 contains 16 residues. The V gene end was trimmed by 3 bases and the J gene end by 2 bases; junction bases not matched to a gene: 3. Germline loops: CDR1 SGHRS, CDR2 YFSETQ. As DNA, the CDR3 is TGCGCCAGCAGCTCTGGACTAGCGGGGGGTCAAGAGACCCAGTACTTC. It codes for CASSSGLAGGQETQYF.

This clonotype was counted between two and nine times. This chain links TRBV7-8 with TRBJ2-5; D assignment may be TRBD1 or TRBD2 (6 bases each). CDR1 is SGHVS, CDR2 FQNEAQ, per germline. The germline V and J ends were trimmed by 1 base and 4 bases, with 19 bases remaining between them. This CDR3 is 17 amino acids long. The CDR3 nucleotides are TGTGCCAGCAGCTTAGAAGATTTGGCTGGGGGGCGAGAGACCCAGTACTTC. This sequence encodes CASSLEDLAGGRETQYF.

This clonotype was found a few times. The CDR3 nucleotides are TGTGCCAGCAGTGAATTCTCCGGACAGGGATCTGAAGCTTTCTTT. Translating it yields CASSEFSGQGSEAFF. The rearrangement joins TRBV25-1 to TRBJ1-1, with 8 bases that match TRBD1. Germline CDR1 MGHDK, CDR2 SYGVNS. V lost 1 base and J lost 6; bases outside the gene matches: 7. The CDR3 covers 15 residues.